Presented here are 15 T cell receptor beta chains from one specimen sequenced in a study of blood T cell repertoires in COVID-19. Generated by immunoSEQ multiplex PCR, the TCRdb table keeps only in-frame clones and is missing some. The repertoire includes about 70,000 clones, approximately 79% of them detected once, and approximately 6.8% sits in the top ten. Sequencing was done on a sample of peripheral blood. The receptors originated from a woman between 55 and 75 years old with acute or convalescent COVID-19.

This sequence joins TRBV6-6 and TRBJ1-1; D possibly corresponds to TRBD1 (5 bases). The CDR3 is 14 amino acids. Germline values: CDR1 MNHNY, CDR2 SVGAGI (reference sequence). V was trimmed by 2 bases and J by 4 bases, leaving 11 bases between them. The CDR3 sequence is CASSYGVRGTEAFF. CDR3 DNA: TGTGCCAGCAGTTACGGGGTAAGGGGCACTGAAGCTTTCTTT.

This chain joins TRBV10-2 and TRBJ2-3; 13 positions agree with TRBD2. The germline CDR1 and CDR2 sequences are WSHSY and SAAADI. This CDR3 region has 15 residues. V lost 4 bases to trimming and J lost 6 bases; unmatched junction nucleotides: 4. The CDR3 sequence: CASSALAGGVDTQYF. CDR3 DNA: TGCGCCAGCAGTGCACTAGCGGGGGGGGTGGATACGCAGTATTTT.

The chain couples TRBV29-1 to TRBJ2-2; TRBD2 is a possible D gene (6 bases). The germline CDR1 and CDR2 sequences are SQVTM and ANQGSEA. V lost 3 bases and J 2 bases, leaving 10 bases between the germline ends. This CDR3 has 14 residues. The CDR3 reads CSVDVGGNTGELFF. The CDR3 DNA reads as TGCAGCGTTGATGTGGGGGGTAACACCGGGGAGCTGTTTTTT.

This clone came up a few times. The chain carries TRBV21-1 and TRBJ1-5; no DNA check was done on the table's D call, TRBD1. TRBV21-1 is a pseudogene locus. The CDR3 totals 17 residues. In DNA form, the CDR3 reads TGTGCCAGCAGCAAAAAAGGTGGGCGGACAGGTCGAGTAGCCCAGCATTTT. It yields the protein CASSKKGGRTGRVAQHF.

This chain connects TRBV3-1 (or the pseudogene TRBV3-2) to TRBJ1-6; D is perhaps TRBD1 (6 bases). The germline V and J ends were trimmed by 4 bases and 8 bases, with 18 bases remaining between them. Germline V lookup: CDR1 LGHDT, CDR2 YNNKEL (reference sequence). The CDR3 consists of 16 residues. The DNA for the CDR3 is TGTGCCAGCAGCCCGTTCACGGGCAGGGGCGATTCACCCCTCCACTTT. Residues: CASSPFTGRGDSPLHF.

The CDR3 sequence: CASSQGVVQPQHF. DNA for the CDR3: TGTGCCAGTAGTCAGGGTGTAGTTCAGCCCCAGCATTTT. This chain joins TRBV19 and TRBJ1-5, with a possible D match to TRBD1 (5 bases). Germline V gene lookup returns CDR1 LNHDA and CDR2 SQIVND (reference sequence). This CDR3 is built from 13 residues. The V and J ends lost 5 bases and 6 bases respectively, with 11 bases between them.

V usage is TRBV9 and J usage is TRBJ1-1, with 7 bases lining up with TRBD1. V shed 0 bases, J shed 3 bases, and the junction held 5 bases outside the gene matches. Germline CDR1 is SGDLS and CDR2 is YYNGEE. This CDR3 spans 15 amino acids. The CDR3 region is CASSVVGDSYTEAFF. CDR3 DNA sequence: TGTGCCAGCAGCGTAGTCGGGGACAGCTACACTGAAGCTTTCTTT.

In this sample, this clone turned up a few times. J is TRBJ1-3 and V is TRBV10-3, with TRBD1 as a possible D gene (5 bases). The CDR3 length is 14 residues. Germline CDR1 ENHRY, CDR2 SYGVKD. Trimming stripped 7 bases from V and 1 base from J, with 11 bases between. The CDR3 region is CAIKVRTSGNTIYF. The CDR3 DNA reads TGTGCCATCAAAGTCCGGACATCTGGAAACACCATATATTTT.

This sequence joins TRBV19 and TRBJ2-3, with TRBD1 matching 9 bases. Germline V gene data show CDR1 as LNHDA and CDR2 as SQIVND (reference sequence). The CDR3 has 16 amino acids. Germline trimming cut 5 bases from V and 1 base from J; bases unmatched to any gene: 7. In nucleotides, the CDR3 is TGTGCCAGTAGTGGAAACAGGGGGCTGCGCACAGATACGCAGTATTTT. This gives the protein CASSGNRGLRTDTQYF.

The CDR3: CATYPRLAAYNEQFF. Here the CDR3 DNA reads TGTGCCACCTACCCTCGACTAGCGGCCTACAATGAGCAGTTCTTC. The chain has TRBV6-5 and TRBJ2-1; 9 bases are a match to TRBD2. The CDR3 runs 15 residues. V shed 10 bases, J shed 2 bases, and the junction held 9 bases outside the gene matches. The V gene's germline CDR1 is MNHEY and CDR2 SVGAGI.

This clone showed up just a few times. CDR3 nucleotide sequence: TGTGCCACCAGCAGGTCGCGAGGGCGCGAGCAGTTCTTC. Translation gives CATSRSRGREQFF. The chain combines TRBV15 with TRBJ2-1, with a tentative D call TRBD2 (5 bases). V lost 3 bases, J lost 10 bases, and 13 bases lay in between. Germline lookup yields CDR1 LNHNV and CDR2 YYDKDF (reference sequence). This CDR3 has 13 amino acids.

This CDR3 is CASSNSGEETQYF. The CDR3, as DNA: TGTGCCAGCAGTAATTCAGGGGAAGAGACCCAGTACTTC. The rearrangement uses TRBV28 and TRBJ2-5, with D tentatively TRBD1 (6 bases). The CDR3 sequence is 13 residues long. Germline V CDR1 and CDR2: MDHEN, SYDVKM. The V end lost 5 bases, the J end lost 3 bases, and 10 bases lay between the germline ends.

This clone was seen many times. The CDR3 coding sequence is TGTGCCAGCAGTTCAAGCGGGGGCCCAACAGATACGCAGTATTTT. Protein: CASSSSGGPTDTQYF. V gene TRBV7-9 combines with J gene TRBJ2-3; 8 bases are a match to TRBD2. This CDR3 is 15 amino acids long. The ends lost 6 bases at V and 3 bases at J; junction bases unmatched: 8. The germline CDR1 and CDR2 sequences are SEHNR and FQNEAQ (reference sequence).

This clone has just a few counts. V and J are TRBV28 and TRBJ1-2; 7 bases fit TRBD1. Looked up from germline, CDR1 is MDHEN and CDR2 is SYDVKM. The CDR3 consists of 14 residues. V lost 7 bases to trimming and J lost 8 bases; unmatched junction nucleotides: 13. CDR3 nucleotide sequence: TGTGCCAGCAAAATTTCAATGACAGGGAGCGGCTACACCTTC. Translation: CASKISMTGSGYTF.

This chain joins TRBV6-1 and TRBJ2-1; unclear D gene. The CDR3 loop spans 12 amino acids. Trimming stripped 3 bases from V and 7 bases from J, with 7 bases between. Per germline, CDR1 MNHNS and CDR2 SASEGT. The CDR3 region is CASSDPGNEQFF. In DNA, the CDR3 is TGTGCCAGCAGTGACCCCGGGAATGAGCAGTTCTTC.